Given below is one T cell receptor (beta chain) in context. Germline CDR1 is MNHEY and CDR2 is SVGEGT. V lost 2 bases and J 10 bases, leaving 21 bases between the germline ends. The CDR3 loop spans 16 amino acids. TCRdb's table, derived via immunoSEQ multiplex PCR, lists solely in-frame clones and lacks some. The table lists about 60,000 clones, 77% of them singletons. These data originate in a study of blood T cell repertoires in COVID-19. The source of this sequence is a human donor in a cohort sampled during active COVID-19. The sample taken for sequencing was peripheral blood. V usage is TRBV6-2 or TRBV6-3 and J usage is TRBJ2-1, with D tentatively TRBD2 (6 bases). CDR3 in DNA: TGTGCCAGCAGTTACCGGCGACGTGGCGGGGCGGGCGAGCAGTTCTTC. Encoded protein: CASSYRRRGGAGEQFF.